This entry concerns a single TCR beta chain. Its antigen is still unknown. PCR was performed a second time for about 7 to 11 cycles using a sample-barcoded 5' primer and a J-beta primer mix. MiXCR, run by TCRdb on the 5' RACE reads, gives a single entry per CDR3 protein. The profile shows hundreds of thousands of distinct CDR3 sequences, 45% to 50% of them singletons. The data are from a study of blood T cells in healthy people across ages. About the research overall: T cells yielded about one barcoded beta molecule per two cells through template switching.

V was clipped by 6 bases and J by 1 base; unmatched bases: 16. There are 18 residues in the CDR3. Germline CDR1 reads MDHEN; CDR2 reads SYDVKM. Points from the study as a whole: Researchers report that TCR beta diversity correlated strongly with naive T cell percentage.

The specimen was blood. The chain joins TRBV28 to TRBJ2-7, with TRBD1 matching over 9 bases. The source of this sequence is a woman aged 55-75 years in good health. CDR3 loop: CASSMTGGFSSPSYEQYF. Here the CDR3 DNA reads TGTGCCAGCAGCATGACAGGGGGGTTTTCTAGTCCATCCTACGAGCAGTACTTC.